This record concerns one TCR beta chain sequence. Its matching antigen is unknown. This sample was taken from a study of T cells after yellow fever vaccination. As for the study in general: Preparing low-cell-number fractions relied on SMART-Seq v4 Ultra Low Input.

General study results and limits: There was a small share of clonotypes that showed up in both the CD4 and CD8 compartments. In FACS-sorted repertoires, abundant clonotypes from the bulk population could appear as contaminants.

The V gene lost 7 bases and the J gene lost 6 bases, with 21 bases spanning the gap. CDR1 is GTSNPN, CDR2 SVGIG, per germline (reference sequence). This CDR3 has 14 residues. One entry per CDR3 protein, called by TCRdb with MiXCR from the 5' RACE reads. The sample lists 500,000 to 550,000 distinct CDR3 sequences, 21% occurring once. This clonotype was obtained from a man in his late teens or twenties who received the YFV17D yellow fever vaccine. The V and J genes are TRBV30 and TRBJ1-2, with D maybe TRBD1 (6 bases). The source was PBMCs, collected roughly 23 days after the first yellow fever vaccination. CDR3 residues: CASTISQGKHGYTF. CDR3 in DNA: TGTGCCTCCACGATTTCGCAGGGGAAGCATGGCTACACCTTC.